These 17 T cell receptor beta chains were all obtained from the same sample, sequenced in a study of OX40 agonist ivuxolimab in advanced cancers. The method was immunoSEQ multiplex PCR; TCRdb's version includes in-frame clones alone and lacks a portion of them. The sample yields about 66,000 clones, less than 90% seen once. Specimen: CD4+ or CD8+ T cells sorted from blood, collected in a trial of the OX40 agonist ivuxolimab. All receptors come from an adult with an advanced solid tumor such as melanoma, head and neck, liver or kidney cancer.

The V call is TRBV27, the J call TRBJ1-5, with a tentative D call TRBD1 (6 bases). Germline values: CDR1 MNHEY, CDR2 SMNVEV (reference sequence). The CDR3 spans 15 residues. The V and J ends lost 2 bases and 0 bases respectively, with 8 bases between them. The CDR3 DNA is TGTGCCAGCAGTTTAGGACAGAATAGCAATCAGCCCCAGCATTTT. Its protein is CASSLGQNSNQPQHF.

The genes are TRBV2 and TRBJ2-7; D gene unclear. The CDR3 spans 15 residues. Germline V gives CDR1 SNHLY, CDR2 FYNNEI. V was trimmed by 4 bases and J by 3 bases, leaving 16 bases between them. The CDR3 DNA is TGTGCCAGCAGTGCCAGAGTAGCTGGGGACTACGAGCAGTACTTC. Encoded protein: CASSARVAGDYEQYF.

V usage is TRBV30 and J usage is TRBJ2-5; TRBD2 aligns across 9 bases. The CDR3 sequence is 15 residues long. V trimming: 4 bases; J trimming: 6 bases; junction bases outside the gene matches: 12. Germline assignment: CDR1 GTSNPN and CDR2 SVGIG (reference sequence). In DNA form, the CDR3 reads TGTGCCTGGAAGTATGGGCTAGCGGGATTGAAGACCCAGTACTTC. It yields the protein CAWKYGLAGLKTQYF.

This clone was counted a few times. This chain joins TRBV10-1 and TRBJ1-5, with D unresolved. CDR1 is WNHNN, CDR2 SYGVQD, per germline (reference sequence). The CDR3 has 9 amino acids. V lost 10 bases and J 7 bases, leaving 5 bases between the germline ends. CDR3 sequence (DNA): TGCGCCAAAAAGCAGCCCCAGCATTTT. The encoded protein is CAKKQPQHF.

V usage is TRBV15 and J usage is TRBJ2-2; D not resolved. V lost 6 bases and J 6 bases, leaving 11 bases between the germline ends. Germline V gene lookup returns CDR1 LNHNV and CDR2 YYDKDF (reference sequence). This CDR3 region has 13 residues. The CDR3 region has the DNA TGTGCCACCAGAGGTCCCGCGTCCGGGGAGCTGTTTTTT. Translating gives CATRGPASGELFF. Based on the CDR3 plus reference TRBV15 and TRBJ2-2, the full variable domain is DAMVIQNPRYQVTQFGKPVTLSCSQTLNHNVMYWYQQKSSQAPKLLFHYYDKDFNNEADTPDNFQSRRPNTSFCFLDIRSPGLGDTAMYLCATRGPASGELFFGEGSRLTVL.

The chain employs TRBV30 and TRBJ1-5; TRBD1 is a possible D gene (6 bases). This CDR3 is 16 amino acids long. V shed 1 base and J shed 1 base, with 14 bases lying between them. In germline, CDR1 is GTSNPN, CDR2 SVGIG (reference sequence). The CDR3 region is CAWSALGGLSNQPQHF. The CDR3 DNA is TGTGCCTGGAGTGCCCTGGGGGGCTTAAGCAATCAGCCCCAGCATTTT.

CDR3 sequence: CASSAPGLSKWAQHF. CDR3 DNA sequence: TGTGCCAGCAGCGCTCCGGGACTCTCTAAGTGGGCCCAGCATTTT. The chain uses TRBV6-1 and TRBJ1-5; D may be TRBD1 (5 bases). Trimming pared 6 bases from V and 11 bases from J, leaving 23 bases between. CDR3 length: 15 residues. Germline V gene lookup returns CDR1 MNHNS and CDR2 SASEGT.

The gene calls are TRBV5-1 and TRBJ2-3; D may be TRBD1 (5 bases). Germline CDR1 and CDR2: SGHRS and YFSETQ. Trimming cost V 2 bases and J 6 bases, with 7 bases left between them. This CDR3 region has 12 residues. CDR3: CASSFQGDTQYF. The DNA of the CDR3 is TGCGCCAGCAGCTTCCAGGGTGATACGCAGTATTTT.

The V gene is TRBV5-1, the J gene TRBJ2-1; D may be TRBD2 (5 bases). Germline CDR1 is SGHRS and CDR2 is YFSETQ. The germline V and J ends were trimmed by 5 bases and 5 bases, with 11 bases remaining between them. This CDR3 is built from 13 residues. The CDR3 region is CASSTRTNNEQFF. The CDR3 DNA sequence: TGCGCCAGCAGTACTAGAACGAACAATGAGCAGTTCTTC. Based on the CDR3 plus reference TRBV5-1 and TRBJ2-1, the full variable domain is KAGVTQTPRYLIKTRGQQVTLSCSPISGHRSVSWYQQTPGQGLQFLFEYFSETQRNKGNFPGRFSGRQFSNSRSEMNVSTLELGDSALYLCASSTRTNNEQFFGPGTRLTVL.

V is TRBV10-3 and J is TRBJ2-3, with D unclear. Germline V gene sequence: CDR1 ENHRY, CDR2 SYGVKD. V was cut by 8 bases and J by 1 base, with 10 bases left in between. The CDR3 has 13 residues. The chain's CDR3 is CAIGPGRTDTQYF. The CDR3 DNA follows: TGTGCCATCGGCCCGGGCCGCACAGATACGCAGTATTTT.

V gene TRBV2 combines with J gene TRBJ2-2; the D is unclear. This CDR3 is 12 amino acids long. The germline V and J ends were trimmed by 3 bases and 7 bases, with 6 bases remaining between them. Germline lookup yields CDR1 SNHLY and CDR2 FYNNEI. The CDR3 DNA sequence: TGTGCCAGCAGTGAGTTCGGCGGGGAGCTGTTTTTT. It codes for CASSEFGGELFF.

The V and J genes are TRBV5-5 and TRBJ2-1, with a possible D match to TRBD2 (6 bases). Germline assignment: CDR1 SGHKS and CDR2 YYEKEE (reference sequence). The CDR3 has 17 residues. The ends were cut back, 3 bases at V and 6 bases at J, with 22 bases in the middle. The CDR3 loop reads CASSSPYRGIKVNEQFF. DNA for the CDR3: TGTGCCAGCAGCTCGCCTTACCGGGGGATTAAGGTCAATGAGCAGTTCTTC.

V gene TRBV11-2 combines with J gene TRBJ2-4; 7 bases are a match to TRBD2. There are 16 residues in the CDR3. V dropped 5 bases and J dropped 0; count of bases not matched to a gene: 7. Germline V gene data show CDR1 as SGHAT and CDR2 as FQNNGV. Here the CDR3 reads CASSPRGVLAKNIQYF. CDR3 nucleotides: TGTGCCAGCAGCCCCCGGGGGGTACTAGCCAAAAACATTCAGTACTTC.

The CDR3 here is CASKLGGALMNTEAFF. The DNA for the CDR3 is TGTGCCAGCAAGCTAGGAGGGGCATTGATGAACACTGAAGCTTTCTTT. The rearrangement links TRBV14 to TRBJ1-1; D perhaps matches TRBD1 (5 bases). Trimming took 7 bases from V and 0 from J, leaving 18 bases between them. The CDR3 totals 16 residues. In germline, CDR1 is SGHDN, CDR2 FVKESK. The whole variable domain, remainder taken from reference TRBV14 and TRBJ1-1, is EAGVTQFPSHSVIEKGQTVTLRCDPISGHDNLYWYRRVMGKEIKFLLHFVKESKQDESGMPNNRFLAERTGGTYSTLKVQPAELEDSGVYFCASKLGGALMNTEAFFGQGTRLTVV.

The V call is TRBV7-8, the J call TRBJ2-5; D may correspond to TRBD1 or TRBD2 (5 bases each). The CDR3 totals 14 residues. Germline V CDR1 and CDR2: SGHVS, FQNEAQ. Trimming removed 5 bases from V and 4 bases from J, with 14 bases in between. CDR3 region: CASSARGSGETQYF. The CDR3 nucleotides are TGTGCCAGCAGCGCCCGGGGCTCGGGAGAGACCCAGTACTTC.

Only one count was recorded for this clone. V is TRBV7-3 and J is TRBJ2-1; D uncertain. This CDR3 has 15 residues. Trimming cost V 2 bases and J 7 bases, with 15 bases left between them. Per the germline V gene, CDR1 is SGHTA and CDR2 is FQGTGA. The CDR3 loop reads CASSLGVSSGNEQFF. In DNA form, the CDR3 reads TGTGCCAGCAGCTTAGGGGTGTCTTCGGGTAATGAGCAGTTCTTC.

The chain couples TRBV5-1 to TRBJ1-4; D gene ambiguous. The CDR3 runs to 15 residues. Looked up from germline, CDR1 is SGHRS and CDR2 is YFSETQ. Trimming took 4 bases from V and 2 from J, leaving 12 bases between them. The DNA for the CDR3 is TGCGCCAGCAGCCTAAGCAGAGCTACTAATGAAAAACTGTTTTTT. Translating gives CASSLSRATNEKLFF. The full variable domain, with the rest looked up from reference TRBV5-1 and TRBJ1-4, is KAGVTQTPRYLIKTRGQQVTLSCSPISGHRSVSWYQQTPGQGLQFLFEYFSETQRNKGNFPGRFSGRQFSNSRSEMNVSTLELGDSALYLCASSLSRATNEKLFFGSGTQLSVL.